The clone carrying this T cell receptor beta chain was observed a handful of times. Its antigen is as yet unknown. CDR3 length: 14 amino acids. V was pared by 5 bases and J by 3 bases, with 13 bases between. A quantitative 5'-RACE method, one with molecular barcodes, was used to make TCR beta libraries. Via MiXCR, TCRdb re-called the 5' RACE reads, giving one row per CDR3 protein. The table records about 800,000 distinct CDR3 sequences, 12% of them present only once. This record belongs to a study of CD8 T cells in ankylosing spondylitis. Notes on the study in general: The study identified a TCR beta motif of under ten highly homologous variants that appeared characteristic of ankylosing spondylitis blood. Reports say disease-linked clones showed up significantly more in matched ankylosing spondylitis synovial fluid. Reports of some motif variants in reactive arthritis synovial fluid and blood predate this one.

The origin of this receptor is a male donor with ankylosing spondylitis. The rearrangement links TRBV12-3 or TRBV12-4 to TRBJ1-1; D ambiguous. Material for sequencing was blood, either unsorted or a sorted T cell fraction (not recorded which). Here the CDR3 DNA reads TGTGCCAGCAGTCTGGTTCTGTTGGACACTGAAGCTTTCTTT. It yields the protein CASSLVLLDTEAFF.